These T cell receptor beta chains were read from a single sample in a study of T cells after yellow fever vaccination. TCRdb redid the calling of the 5' RACE reads with MiXCR, one entry per CDR3 protein. The table includes hundreds of thousands of distinct CDR3 sequences, roughly 12% detected once. The sample in question was PBMCs, obtained on the day of the yellow fever booster vaccination. Every receptor here comes from a man between 25 and 39 years old who received the YFV17D yellow fever vaccine. Both conserved end residues are part of each CDR3.

v_call	j_call	cdr3_aa
TRBV29-1	TRBJ2-7	CSVAEGDRYEQYF
TRBV5-6	TRBJ2-3	CASSSGTSLFGTDTQYF
TRBV3-1	TRBJ2-7	CASKGPYEQYF
TRBV20-1	TRBJ2-5	CSAISPSGQETQYF
TRBV5-1	TRBJ1-1	CASSLEVLSEAFF
TRBV18	TRBJ2-3	CASSPGTGSWGDTQYF
TRBV6-1	TRBJ2-2	CASSETYTGELFF
TRBV28	TRBJ1-4	CAIKTGDEEKLFF
TRBV7-9	TRBJ2-2	CASSLGSGSPGELFF
TRBV9	TRBJ2-3	CASSTGITDTQYF
TRBV12-5	TRBJ2-2	CASGPSYVSGELFF
TRBV20-1	TRBJ2-1	CSASYRGGSYNEQFF
TRBV12-3/TRBV12-4	TRBJ1-2	CASRAGTGAYGYTF
TRBV6-1	TRBJ2-3	CASSPLAGGGVADTQYF
TRBV20-1	TRBJ2-7	CSADLAESPSYEQYF
TRBV9	TRBJ2-7	CASSGGRKDYEQYF
TRBV5-1	TRBJ2-7	CASSSTVGAYEQYF
TRBV7-2	TRBJ2-5	CASSLDTVGGQYF
TRBV10-3	TRBJ1-3	CAISESKGNTIYF
TRBV20-1	TRBJ2-5	CSAEFRGETQYF
TRBV12-3/TRBV12-4	TRBJ2-2	CASSFSRVGTNTGELFF
TRBV7-3	TRBJ2-1	CASSSPMSGRGNEQFF
TRBV7-2	TRBJ2-7	CASSSLDRGQYEQYF
TRBV5-4	TRBJ2-5	CASSGAGRVGETQYF
TRBV6-2/TRBV6-3	TRBJ2-5	CASGSRRETQYF
TRBV6-2/TRBV6-3	TRBJ2-3	CASSYLAGRPDYTQYF
TRBV14	TRBJ2-1	CASNQDFGGEQFF
TRBV12-3/TRBV12-4	TRBJ2-1	CASSVRTSGRYNEQFF
TRBV29-1	TRBJ1-1	CSVPRGQNMNTEAFF
TRBV24-1	TRBJ2-3	CATSDLGVSTDTQYF
TRBV29-1	TRBJ2-5	CSGRGGRKTSGIQETQYF
TRBV12-3/TRBV12-4	TRBJ2-7	CASSLALADQYF
TRBV29-1	TRBJ1-2	CSVGPSVANYGYTF
TRBV7-9	TRBJ2-1	CASSLDYSYNEQFF
TRBV7-9	TRBJ2-1	CASSLAPLADHNEQFF
TRBV21-1	TRBJ2-3	CASSKARGTDTQYF
TRBV7-8	TRBJ2-3	CASKQGTDTQYF
TRBV28	TRBJ2-7	CASSLLGGTYEQYF
TRBV7-9	TRBJ1-2	CASSLGPAGYGYTF
TRBV6-2/TRBV6-3	TRBJ2-1	CASSYMGRGGDEQFF
TRBV12-3/TRBV12-4	TRBJ1-6	CASSFWDTSKDNSPLHF
TRBV27	TRBJ1-2	CASSPVPGHGYTF
TRBV20-1	TRBJ1-2	CSARDQQRGEGYGYTF
TRBV11-2	TRBJ2-5	CASSPYGTYQETQYF
TRBV18	TRBJ2-3	CASSPQRFSTDTQYF
TRBV20-1	TRBJ1-6	CSAPGDWDSPLHF
TRBV6-2/TRBV6-3	TRBJ2-2	CASSYSYGTSGPTGELFF
TRBV7-2	TRBJ2-4	CASIPGAPGNIQYF
TRBV10-2	TRBJ2-3	CASREGAFTQGTDTQYF